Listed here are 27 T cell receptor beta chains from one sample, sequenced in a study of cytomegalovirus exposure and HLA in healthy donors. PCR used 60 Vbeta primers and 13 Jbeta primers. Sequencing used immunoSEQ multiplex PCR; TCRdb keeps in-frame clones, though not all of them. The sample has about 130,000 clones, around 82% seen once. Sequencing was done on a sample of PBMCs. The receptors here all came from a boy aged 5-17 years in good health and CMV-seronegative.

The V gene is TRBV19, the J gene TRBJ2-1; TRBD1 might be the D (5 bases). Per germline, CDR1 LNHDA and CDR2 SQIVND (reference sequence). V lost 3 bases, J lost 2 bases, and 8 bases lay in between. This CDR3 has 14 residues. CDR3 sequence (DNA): TGTGCCAGTAGTATGGCAGGGACCTACAATGAGCAGTTCTTC. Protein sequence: CASSMAGTYNEQFF.

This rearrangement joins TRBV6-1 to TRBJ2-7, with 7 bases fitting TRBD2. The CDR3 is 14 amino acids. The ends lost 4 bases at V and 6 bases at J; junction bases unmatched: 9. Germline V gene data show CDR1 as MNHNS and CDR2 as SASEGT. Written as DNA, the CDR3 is TGTGCCAGCAGTGGGTTGGCTGGCGGGGGCGAGCAGTACTTC. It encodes CASSGLAGGGEQYF.

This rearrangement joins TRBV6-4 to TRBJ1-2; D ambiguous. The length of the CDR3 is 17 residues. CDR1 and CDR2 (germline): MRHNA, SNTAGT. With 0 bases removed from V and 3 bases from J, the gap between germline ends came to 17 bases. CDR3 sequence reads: CASSDSRLGWRYYGYTF. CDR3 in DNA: TGTGCCAGCAGTGACTCGAGGCTAGGCTGGAGGTACTATGGCTACACCTTC.

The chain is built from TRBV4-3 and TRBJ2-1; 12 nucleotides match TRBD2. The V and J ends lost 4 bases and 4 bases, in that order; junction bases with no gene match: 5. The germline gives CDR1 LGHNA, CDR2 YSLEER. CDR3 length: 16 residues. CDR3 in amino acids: CASSPGLAGSYNEQFF. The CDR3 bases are TGCGCCAGCAGCCCCGGACTAGCGGGATCTTACAATGAGCAGTTCTTC.

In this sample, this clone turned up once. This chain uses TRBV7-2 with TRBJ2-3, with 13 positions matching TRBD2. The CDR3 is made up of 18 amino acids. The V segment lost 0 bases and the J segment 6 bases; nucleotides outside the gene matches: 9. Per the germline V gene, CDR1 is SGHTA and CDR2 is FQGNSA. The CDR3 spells CASSLALGLAGVGDTQYF. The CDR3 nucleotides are TGTGCCAGCAGCTTAGCGTTAGGACTAGCGGGAGTTGGGGATACGCAGTATTTT.

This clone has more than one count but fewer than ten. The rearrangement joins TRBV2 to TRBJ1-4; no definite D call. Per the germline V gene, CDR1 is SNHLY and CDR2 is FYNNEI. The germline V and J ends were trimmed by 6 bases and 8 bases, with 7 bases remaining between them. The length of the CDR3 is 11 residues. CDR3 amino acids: CASSPREKLFF. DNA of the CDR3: TGTGCCAGCAGCCCCAGGGAAAAACTGTTTTTT.

The CDR3 coding sequence is TGTGCCAGCAGTGAATCTGGTAGTTTGTATGAGCAGTTCTTC. Its translation: CASSESGSLYEQFF. The chain joins TRBV25-1 to TRBJ2-1, with D unresolved. Trimming shortened V by 1 base and J by 8 bases, and 12 bases separated the two germline ends. The CDR3 covers 14 residues. Germline CDR1 reads MGHDK; CDR2 reads SYGVNS.

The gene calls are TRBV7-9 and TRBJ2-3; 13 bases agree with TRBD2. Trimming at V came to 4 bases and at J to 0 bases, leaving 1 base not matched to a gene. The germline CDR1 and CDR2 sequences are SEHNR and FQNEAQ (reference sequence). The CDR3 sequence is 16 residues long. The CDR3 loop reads CASSWTSGGSTDTQYF. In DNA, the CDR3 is TGTGCCAGCAGCTGGACTAGCGGGGGCAGCACAGATACGCAGTATTTT.

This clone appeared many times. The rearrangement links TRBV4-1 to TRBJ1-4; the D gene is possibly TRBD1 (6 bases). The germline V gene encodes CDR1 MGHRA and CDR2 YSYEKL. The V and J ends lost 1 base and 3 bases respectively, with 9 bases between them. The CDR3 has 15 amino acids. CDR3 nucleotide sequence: TGCGCCAGCAGCCAAGTAAAGGGGGCTAATGAAAAACTGTTTTTT. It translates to CASSQVKGANEKLFF.

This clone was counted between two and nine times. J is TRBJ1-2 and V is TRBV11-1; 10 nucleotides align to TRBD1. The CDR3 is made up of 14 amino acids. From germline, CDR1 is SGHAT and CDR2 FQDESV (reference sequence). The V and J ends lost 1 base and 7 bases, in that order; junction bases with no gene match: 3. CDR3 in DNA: TGTGCCAGCAGCTTAGGGGACAGGGGTGCTGGCTACACCTTC. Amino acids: CASSLGDRGAGYTF.

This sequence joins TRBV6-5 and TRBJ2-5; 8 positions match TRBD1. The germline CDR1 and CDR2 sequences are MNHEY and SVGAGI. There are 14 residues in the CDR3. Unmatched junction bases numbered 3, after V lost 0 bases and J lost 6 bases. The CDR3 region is CASSYSTGVKTQYF. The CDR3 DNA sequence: TGTGCCAGCAGTTACTCGACAGGGGTAAAGACCCAGTACTTC.

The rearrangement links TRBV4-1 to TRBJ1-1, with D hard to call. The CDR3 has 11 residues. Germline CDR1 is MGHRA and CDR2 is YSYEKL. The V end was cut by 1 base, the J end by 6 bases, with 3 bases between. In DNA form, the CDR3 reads TGCGCCAGCAGCCAAGGCGCTGAAGCTTTCTTT. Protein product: CASSQGAEAFF.

The CDR3 loop is CASDGLAGNNEQFF. CDR3 coding DNA: TGTGCCAGCGATGGACTAGCGGGAAACAATGAGCAGTTCTTC. V usage is TRBV6-6 and J usage is TRBJ2-1; TRBD2 matches 12 bases. Per germline, CDR1 MNHNY and CDR2 SVGAGI (reference sequence). This CDR3 spans 14 amino acids. The ends lost 8 bases at V and 5 bases at J; junction bases unmatched: 4.

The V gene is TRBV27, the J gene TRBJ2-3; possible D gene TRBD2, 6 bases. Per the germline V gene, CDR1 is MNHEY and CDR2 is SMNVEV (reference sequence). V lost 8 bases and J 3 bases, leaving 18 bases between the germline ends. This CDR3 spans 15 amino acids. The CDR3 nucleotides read TGTGCCAGCGGGATAGCGGCTATTGGGACAGATACGCAGTATTTT. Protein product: CASGIAAIGTDTQYF.

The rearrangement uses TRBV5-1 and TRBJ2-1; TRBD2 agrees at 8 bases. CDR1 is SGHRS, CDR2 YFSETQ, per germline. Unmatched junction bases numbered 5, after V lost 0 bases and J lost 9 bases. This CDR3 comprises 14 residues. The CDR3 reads CASSLVSGGGEQFF. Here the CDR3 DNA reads TGCGCCAGCAGCTTGGTGTCCGGGGGGGGTGAGCAGTTCTTC.

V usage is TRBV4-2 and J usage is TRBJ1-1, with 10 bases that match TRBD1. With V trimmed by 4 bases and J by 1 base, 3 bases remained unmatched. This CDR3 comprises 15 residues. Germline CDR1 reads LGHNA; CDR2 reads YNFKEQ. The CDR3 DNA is TGTGCCAGCAGCCCGACAGGGGGCCCGAACACTGAAGCTTTCTTT. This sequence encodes CASSPTGGPNTEAFF.

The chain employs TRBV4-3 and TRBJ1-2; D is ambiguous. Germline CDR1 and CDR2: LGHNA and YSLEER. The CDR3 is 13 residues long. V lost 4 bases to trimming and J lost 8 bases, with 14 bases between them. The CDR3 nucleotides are TGCGCCAGCAGCCTATCAATTAGGAGCGGCTACACCTTC. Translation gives CASSLSIRSGYTF.

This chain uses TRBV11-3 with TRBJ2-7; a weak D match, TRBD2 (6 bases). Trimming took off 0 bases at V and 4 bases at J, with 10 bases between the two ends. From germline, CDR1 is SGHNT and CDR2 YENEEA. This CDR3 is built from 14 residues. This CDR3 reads CASSLDGSGYEQYF. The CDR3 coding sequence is TGTGCCAGCAGCTTAGACGGGAGTGGGTACGAGCAGTACTTC.

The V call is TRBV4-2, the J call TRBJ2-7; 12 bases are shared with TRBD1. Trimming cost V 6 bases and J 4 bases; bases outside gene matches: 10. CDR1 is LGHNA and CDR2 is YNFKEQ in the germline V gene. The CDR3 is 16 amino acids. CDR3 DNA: TGTGCCAGCAGTCTCCTCCCGGGACAGGGGGCTTACGAGCAGTACTTC. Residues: CASSLLPGQGAYEQYF.

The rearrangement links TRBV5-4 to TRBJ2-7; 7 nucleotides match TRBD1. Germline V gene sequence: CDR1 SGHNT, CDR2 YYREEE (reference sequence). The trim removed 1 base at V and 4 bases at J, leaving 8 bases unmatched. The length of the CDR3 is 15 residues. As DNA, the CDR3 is TGTGCCAGCAGCTTGCCCATGCAGGGGGTATACGAGCAGTACTTC. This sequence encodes CASSLPMQGVYEQYF.

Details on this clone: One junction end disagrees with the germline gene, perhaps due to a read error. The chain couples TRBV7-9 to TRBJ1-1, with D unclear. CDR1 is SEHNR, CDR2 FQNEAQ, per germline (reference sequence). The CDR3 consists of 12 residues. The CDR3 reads CSSSRGNSEAFF. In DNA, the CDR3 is TGTTCCAGCAGTCGGGGTAATTCTGAAGCTTTCTTT.

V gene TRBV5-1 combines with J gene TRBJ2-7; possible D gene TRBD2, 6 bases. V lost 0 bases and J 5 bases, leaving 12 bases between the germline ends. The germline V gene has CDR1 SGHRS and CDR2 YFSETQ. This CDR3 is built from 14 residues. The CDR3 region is CASSLVEGPHEQYF. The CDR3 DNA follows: TGCGCCAGCAGCTTGGTGGAGGGTCCCCACGAGCAGTACTTC.

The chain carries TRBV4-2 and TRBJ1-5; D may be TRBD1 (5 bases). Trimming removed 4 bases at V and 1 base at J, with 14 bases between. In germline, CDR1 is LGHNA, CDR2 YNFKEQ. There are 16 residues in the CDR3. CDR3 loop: CASSLFRAGSNQPQHF. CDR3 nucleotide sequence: TGTGCCAGCAGCCTCTTTCGGGCAGGGAGCAATCAGCCCCAGCATTTT.

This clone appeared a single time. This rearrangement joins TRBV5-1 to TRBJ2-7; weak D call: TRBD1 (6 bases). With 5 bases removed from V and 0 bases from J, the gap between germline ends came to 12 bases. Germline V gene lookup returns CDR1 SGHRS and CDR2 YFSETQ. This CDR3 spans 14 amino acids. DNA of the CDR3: TGCGCCAGCAGGTCCCGGGACAACTCCTACGAGCAGTACTTC. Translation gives CASRSRDNSYEQYF.

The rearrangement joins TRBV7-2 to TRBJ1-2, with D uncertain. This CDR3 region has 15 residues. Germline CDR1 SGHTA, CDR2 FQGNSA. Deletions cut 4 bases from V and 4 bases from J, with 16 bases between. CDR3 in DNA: TGTGCCAGCAGCTCCAGCCCCGGGATTATCTATGGCTACACCTTC. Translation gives CASSSSPGIIYGYTF.

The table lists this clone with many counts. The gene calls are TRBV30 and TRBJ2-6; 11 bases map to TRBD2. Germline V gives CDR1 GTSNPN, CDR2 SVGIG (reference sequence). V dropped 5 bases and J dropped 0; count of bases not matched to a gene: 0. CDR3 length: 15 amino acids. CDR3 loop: CAWGLAGSGANVLTF. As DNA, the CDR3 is TGTGCCTGGGGACTAGCGGGCTCTGGGGCCAACGTCCTGACTTTC.

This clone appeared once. The CDR3 loop is CASSRNPGFEQYF. The DNA of the CDR3 is TGTGCCAGCAGCCGTAACCCAGGGTTCGAGCAGTACTTC. V and J are TRBV5-6 and TRBJ2-7; possibly TRBD1 for D (5 bases). V was clipped by 4 bases and J by 6 bases, with 14 bases between them. This CDR3 spans 13 amino acids. CDR1 is SGHDT and CDR2 is YYEEEE in the germline V gene.